The 5 T cell receptor beta chains below were found in one sample sequenced in a study of T-cell memory formation after mild COVID-19 (dated by TCRdb to the early 2020s). The library was generated by 5' RACE. Reads for this sample came from an Illumina NovaSeq 6000. Clones were called with MiXCR by TCRdb after fastp trimmed the public reads at Q25, and only in-frame beta chains were retained. Every entry covers one CDR3 protein and lists the most common genes and DNA from its rows. The sample table contains under 700,000 distinct CDR3 sequences; only one count was recorded for about a fifth of them. The top ten constitute under 15% of the sample. The sequencing input was PBMCs or a T cell subset sorted from them (not recorded which). Receptor source: an adult woman who had mild COVID-19 (a few samples of this study predate the infection). The sample titles of this study are shuffled in the database, so cell type and time point are left out; the donor was told from shared clones.

This chain joins TRBV24-1 and TRBJ2-1; 10 positions agree with TRBD1. The CDR3 loop spans 16 amino acids. The V and J ends lost 4 bases and 3 bases, in that order; junction bases with no gene match: 5. Germline-derived CDR1 and CDR2 are KGHDR and SFDVKD. DNA of the CDR3: TGTGCCACCAGTGACCCGGACAGGGGGGTCTACAATGAGCAGTTCTTC. This encodes CATSDPDRGVYNEQFF.

This chain links TRBV4-1 with TRBJ2-1; 10 bases match TRBD2. The CDR3 is 16 amino acids. Per the germline V gene, CDR1 is MGHRA and CDR2 is YSYEKL. V trimming: 1 base; J trimming: 6 bases; junction bases outside the gene matches: 6. The CDR3 DNA sequence: TGCGCCAGCAGCCAAGGGAGCCAGCGGGGGGGCAATGAGCAGTTCTTC. Protein: CASSQGSQRGGNEQFF.

The chain recombines TRBV9 with TRBJ2-1, with 9 nucleotides matching TRBD2. The CDR3 consists of 15 residues. Trimming removed 0 bases from V and 3 bases from J; junction bases left unmatched: 1. Per germline, CDR1 SGDLS and CDR2 YYNGEE. CDR3 in amino acids: CASSVASGNYNEQFF. The CDR3 nucleotides read TGTGCCAGCAGCGTAGCTAGCGGGAACTACAATGAGCAGTTCTTC.

There are many counts of this clonotype. V is TRBV24-1 and J is TRBJ2-1; the D gene is possibly TRBD1 (6 bases). CDR1 KGHDR and CDR2 SFDVKD come from the germline V gene. V dropped 6 bases and J dropped 8 bases, with 13 bases sitting between them. The CDR3 runs 13 residues. CDR3 sequence: CATSQGKSHEQFF. The CDR3 region has the DNA TGTGCCACCAGTCAGGGGAAATCGCATGAGCAGTTCTTC.

In its sample, this clonotype was seen a few times. This chain links TRBV3-1 with TRBJ2-1; 8 nucleotides align to TRBD1. V lost 0 bases, J lost 4 bases, and 8 bases stayed unmatched. The CDR3 covers 17 residues. Germline CDR1 and CDR2: LGHDT and YNNKEL (reference sequence). The CDR3 DNA is TGTGCCAGCAGCCAAGATGTACGGACAGGGATATACAATGAGCAGTTCTTC. Translating gives CASSQDVRTGIYNEQFF.